What follows are 26 T cell receptor beta chains derived from one specimen sequenced in a study of blood T cell repertoires in COVID-19. This table comes from immunoSEQ multiplex PCR, and its TCRdb copy is limited to in-frame clones, with some not included. The sample holds approximately 46,000 clones, under 90% seen once. The sequencing sample was made of peripheral blood. Every receptor here comes from an elderly woman with COVID-19, enrolled during active disease.

The gene calls are TRBV20-1 and TRBJ2-3; D gene uncertain. Looked up from germline, CDR1 is DFQATT and CDR2 is SNEGSKA (reference sequence). The V end was cut by 3 bases, the J end by 6 bases, with 7 bases between. CDR3 size: 11 residues. Here the CDR3 reads CSASYFDTQYF. CDR3 DNA: TGCAGTGCTAGTTACTTCGATACGCAGTATTTT.

The CDR3 bases are TGCGCCAGCTCCGGGGACAGGGTCCGCAATGAGCAGTTCTTC. It translates to CASSGDRVRNEQFF. The genes are TRBV5-1 and TRBJ2-1; TRBD1 agrees at 9 bases. The CDR3 is 14 residues long. V shed 7 bases and J 6 bases; nucleotides not matched to a gene: 8. CDR1 and CDR2 from the germline V gene are SGHRS and YFSETQ.

The chain combines TRBV7-2 with TRBJ2-7, with TRBD1 identical over 7 bases. The CDR3 length is 15 residues. The J segment lost 2 bases and the V segment lost 7 bases, leaving 11 bases of the junction unmatched. Germline assignment: CDR1 SGHTA and CDR2 FQGNSA. The CDR3 protein is CASTPAGTAPYEQYF. CDR3 coding DNA: TGTGCCAGCACCCCGGCCGGGACAGCTCCCTACGAGCAGTACTTC.

The V call is TRBV25-1, the J call TRBJ2-3; 8 nucleotides line up with TRBD2. V lost 5 bases, J lost 0 bases, and 7 bases stayed unmatched. CDR3 size: 16 residues. Per germline, CDR1 MGHDK and CDR2 SYGVNS. For the CDR3, the DNA is TGTGCCAGCAGTCCCCTTAGCGGGGCGAGCACAGATACGCAGTATTTT. It is translated as CASSPLSGASTDTQYF.

V is TRBV5-4 and J is TRBJ1-6; 8 bases match TRBD1. The CDR3 contains 13 residues. CDR1 is SGHNT and CDR2 is YYREEE in the germline V gene (reference sequence). V trimming: 4 bases; J trimming: 12 bases; junction bases outside the gene matches: 6. Here the CDR3 reads CASSIDRGEPLHF. CDR3 nucleotides: TGTGCCAGCAGCATAGACAGGGGAGAACCCCTCCACTTT.

The table lists this clone with a few counts. The rearrangement links TRBV12-3 or TRBV12-4 to TRBJ1-2; D perhaps matches TRBD1 (5 bases). Trimming stripped 7 bases from V and 4 bases from J, with 7 bases between. The CDR3 loop spans 11 amino acids. The chain's CDR3 is CASTDSYGYTF. CDR3 in DNA: TGTGCCAGCACTGACAGCTATGGCTACACCTTC.

The V gene is TRBV4-1, the J gene TRBJ2-7; D is possibly TRBD1 (5 bases). The length of the CDR3 is 12 residues. Trimming took off 4 bases at V and 2 bases at J, with 6 bases between the two ends. Germline loops: CDR1 MGHRA, CDR2 YSYEKL. The CDR3 DNA sequence: TGCGCCAGCAGCCCAGGGACCTACGAGCAGTACTTC. Translation: CASSPGTYEQYF.

The rearrangement uses TRBV19 and TRBJ1-1; TRBD1 agrees at 7 bases. CDR3 size: 17 residues. Germline values: CDR1 LNHDA, CDR2 SQIVND (reference sequence). Losses at the gene ends were 3 bases for V and 0 bases for J; bases not matched to a gene: 10. The CDR3 protein is CASSIMAGGNLNTEAFF. Written as DNA, the CDR3 is TGTGCCAGTAGTATCATGGCAGGGGGGAACCTGAACACTGAAGCTTTCTTT.

This clone was recorded many times. The chain joins TRBV4-2 to TRBJ2-2; D not certain. Germline lookup yields CDR1 LGHNA and CDR2 YNFKEQ. The CDR3 totals 14 residues. V was cut by 6 bases and J by 4 bases, with 12 bases left in between. The CDR3 reads CASRRSPGTGELFF. The CDR3 coding sequence is TGTGCCAGCAGACGGAGTCCGGGCACCGGGGAGCTGTTTTTT.

This chain joins TRBV5-1 and TRBJ2-7, with TRBD1 matching over 10 bases. The V segment lost 2 bases and the J segment 5 bases; nucleotides outside the gene matches: 4. The CDR3 runs 14 residues. Looked up from germline, CDR1 is SGHRS and CDR2 is YFSETQ. The DNA of the CDR3 is TGCGCCAGCAGCTTCTCGACAGGGGGCAACGAGCAGTACTTC. Its protein product is CASSFSTGGNEQYF.

The chain carries TRBV30 and TRBJ2-4; 9 nucleotides line up with TRBD2. Trimming took 4 bases from V and 0 from J; bases not matched to a gene: 10. Germline V gene lookup returns CDR1 GTSNPN and CDR2 SVGIG (reference sequence). The length of the CDR3 is 17 residues. CDR3 amino acids: CAWNPAGGSLAKNIQYF. Here the CDR3 DNA reads TGTGCCTGGAATCCAGCGGGAGGCTCGCTAGCCAAAAACATTCAGTACTTC. Together with reference TRBV30 and TRBJ2-4, the CDR3 gives the full variable domain: SQTIHQWPATLVQPVGSPLSLECTVEGTSNPNLYWYRQAAGRGLQLLFYSVGIGQISSEVPQNLSASRPQDRQFILSSKKLLLSDSGFYLCAWNPAGGSLAKNIQYFGAGTRLSVL.

This clone was counted a single time. The chain has TRBV12-3 or TRBV12-4 and TRBJ2-5; the D gene is possibly TRBD1 (6 bases). Trimming pared 6 bases from V and 5 bases from J, leaving 13 bases between. The CDR3 extends over 13 amino acids. This CDR3 is CASRGHGLETQYF. The CDR3 bases are TGTGCCAGCAGGGGACACGGGTTGGAGACCCAGTACTTC.

The rearrangement joins TRBV29-1 to TRBJ2-1, with D possibly matching TRBD2 (6 bases). V dropped 7 bases and J dropped 0 bases, with 10 bases sitting between them. The CDR3 has 13 amino acids. Per germline, CDR1 SQVTM and CDR2 ANQGSEA. DNA for the CDR3: TGCAGCGGCAAGGGAGGCTCCTACAATGAGCAGTTCTTC. This gives the protein CSGKGGSYNEQFF.

V and J are TRBV5-6 and TRBJ1-2; 11 nucleotides align to TRBD1. The junction had 10 bases not matched to a gene; V was cut back by 5 bases and J by 7 bases. In germline, CDR1 is SGHDT, CDR2 YYEEEE. CDR3 length: 15 amino acids. This CDR3 is CASSSRGQGAIGYTF. The CDR3 bases are TGTGCCAGCAGTTCACGCGGACAGGGGGCTATTGGCTACACCTTC.

This chain joins TRBV29-1 and TRBJ1-1; the D is unclear. V lost 6 bases and J lost 6, with 14 bases in between. CDR3 length equals 12 residues. Germline CDR1 is SQVTM and CDR2 is ANQGSEA. CDR3 protein: CSVTSGLSEAFF. The CDR3 nucleotides are TGCAGCGTAACGTCGGGGTTATCTGAAGCTTTCTTT. Full variable domain (rest looked up from reference TRBV29-1 and TRBJ1-1): SAVISQKPSRDICQRGTSLTIQCQVDSQVTMMFWYRQQPGQSLTLIATANQGSEATYESGFVIDKFPISRPNLTFSTLTVSNMSPEDSSIYLCSVTSGLSEAFFGQGTRLTVV.

The CDR3 is CASSWGLQGTDTQYF. As DNA, the CDR3 is TGTGCCAGCAGTTGGGGCCTACAGGGGACAGATACGCAGTATTTT. The chain carries TRBV6-5 and TRBJ2-3; 7 positions agree with TRBD1. With 4 bases clipped from V and 3 bases from J, the junction kept 7 bases outside the gene matches. The CDR3 length is 15 residues. CDR1 MNHEY and CDR2 SVGAGI come from the germline V gene.

This sequence joins TRBV18 and TRBJ2-2; D may be TRBD2 (5 bases). V was pared by 0 bases and J by 4 bases, with 9 bases between. Per the germline V gene, CDR1 is KGHSH and CDR2 is LQKENI. The CDR3 covers 15 residues. As DNA, the CDR3 is TGTGCCAGCTCACCACCGACTATAGGCACCGGGGAGCTGTTTTTT. Amino acid sequence: CASSPPTIGTGELFF.

The CDR3 loop is CASSYRSPPGNTIYF. CDR3 nucleotides: TGTGCCAGCAGTTACAGGAGTCCTCCTGGAAACACCATATATTTT. This sequence joins TRBV6-5 and TRBJ1-3; D not certain. V lost 2 bases to trimming and J lost 2 bases, with 10 bases between them. The germline V gene encodes CDR1 MNHEY and CDR2 SVGAGI. CDR3 length: 15 amino acids.

V and J are TRBV27 and TRBJ2-1; 13 bases line up with TRBD2. This CDR3 spans 16 amino acids. CDR1 is MNHEY and CDR2 is SMNVEV in the germline V gene (reference sequence). V lost 6 bases to trimming and J lost 8 bases; unmatched junction nucleotides: 10. The CDR3 bases are TGTGCCAGCAGGCTTAGCGGGACTAGCGGGAACCATGAGCAGTTCTTC. Translation: CASRLSGTSGNHEQFF.

The chain combines TRBV27 with TRBJ2-7, with 9 nucleotides matching TRBD2. Germline V gene sequence: CDR1 MNHEY, CDR2 SMNVEV (reference sequence). Germline trimming cut 6 bases from V and 2 bases from J; bases unmatched to any gene: 5. The CDR3 is 14 residues long. CDR3 amino acids: CASRLAGETYEQYF. CDR3 nucleotide sequence: TGTGCCAGCAGATTAGCGGGAGAGACCTACGAGCAGTACTTC.

This clone was seen more than once but under ten times. The chain links TRBV19 to TRBJ1-1, with D tentatively TRBD1 (6 bases). Germline CDR1 reads LNHDA; CDR2 reads SQIVND (reference sequence). This CDR3 contains 15 residues. The ends were cut back, 2 bases at V and 5 bases at J, with 15 bases in the middle. The CDR3: CASSIKGDGLTEAFF. In nucleotides, the CDR3 is TGTGCCAGTAGTATAAAGGGGGACGGACTGACTGAAGCTTTCTTT.

The chain joins TRBV10-3 to TRBJ2-3, with 8 bases aligning to TRBD2. Germline V lookup: CDR1 ENHRY, CDR2 SYGVKD. After removal of 6 bases from V and 2 bases from J, the junction contained 7 bases not matched to a gene. The length of the CDR3 is 15 residues. The CDR3 DNA follows: TGTGCCATCAGGCGAGCGGGAGAATCCACAGATACGCAGTATTTT. Translation: CAIRRAGESTDTQYF.

This chain uses TRBV9 with TRBJ2-7; possibly TRBD1 for D (5 bases). V lost 0 bases and J 6 bases, leaving 13 bases between the germline ends. The CDR3 contains 14 residues. Germline CDR1 reads SGDLS; CDR2 reads YYNGEE. The CDR3, as DNA: TGTGCCAGCAGCGTAGGTGGGGCAGAGTCCGAGCAGTACTTC. This sequence encodes CASSVGGAESEQYF.

For the CDR3, the DNA is TGTGCCTGGAGTGTGCCAGGGGAGCAGTACTTC. Its translation: CAWSVPGEQYF. V and J are TRBV30 and TRBJ2-7, with D possibly TRBD1 on 5 matching bases. Between the trimmed V and J ends, which lost 0 bases and 7 bases, there was a span of 7 bases. There are 11 residues in the CDR3. Germline assignment: CDR1 GTSNPN and CDR2 SVGIG (reference sequence).

The rearrangement uses TRBV28 and TRBJ1-2, with 7 bases identical to TRBD1. The CDR3 spans 13 residues. Germline CDR1 reads MDHEN; CDR2 reads SYDVKM. After removal of 5 bases from V and 4 bases from J, the junction contained 4 bases not matched to a gene. Here the CDR3 DNA reads TGTGCCAGCAGTGCCCAGGGGGGCTATGGCTACACCTTC. Translated: CASSAQGGYGYTF.

This clone was counted many times. This sequence joins TRBV7-9 and TRBJ2-1; no clear D. CDR3 size: 13 residues. Germline loops: CDR1 SEHNR, CDR2 FQNEAQ (reference sequence). V was clipped by 1 base and J by 7 bases, with 8 bases between them. The CDR3 DNA is TGTGCCAGCAGCTTAGAACCACGGAATGAGCAGTTCTTC. As protein: CASSLEPRNEQFF.